This T cell receptor (beta chain) is drawn from a study of blood T cell repertoires in COVID-19. Turning to the study itself: T cells, B-cell-depleted T cells, or PBMCs supplied cDNA or gDNA.

Source study methods: Reference gene primer amplification gave estimated nucleated cell counts. TCRdb keeps only in-frame clones here, not all; method: immunoSEQ multiplex PCR. V and J calls and clone size come straight from that table; D and trimming were deduced from the DNA. The sample contains 150,000 to 200,000 clones, about 82% of which appear only once. V was clipped by 7 bases and J by 0 bases, with 15 bases between them. This CDR3 has 16 amino acids. Germline CDR1 SEHNR, CDR2 FQNEAQ (reference sequence). The J gene is TRBJ2-2, the V gene TRBV7-9; tentative D call: TRBD2 (6 bases). This clonotype was sampled from a man aged 70-80 years with active or convalescent COVID-19. The material sequenced was peripheral blood. The CDR3 DNA follows: TGTGCCAGCACGGGTATGGGCGGGGCGAACACCGGGGAGCTGTTTTTT. Protein product: CASTGMGGANTGELFF.